These 15 T cell receptor beta chains were all obtained from the same sample, sequenced in a study of cytomegalovirus exposure and HLA in healthy donors. Primers included in the PCR were 60 Vbeta and 13 Jbeta primers. The repertoire was sequenced with immunoSEQ multiplex PCR; TCRdb's copy has only in-frame clones and lacks some. The sample has about 170,000 clones, approximately 84% seen once. Specimen: PBMCs. The receptors were sampled from a girl between 10 and 17 years old in good health and CMV-seropositive.

The genes are TRBV19 and TRBJ1-2, with 9 bases aligning to TRBD1. J was trimmed by 4 bases and V by 6 bases; bases with no gene match: 6. CDR3 length: 14 amino acids. Germline CDR1 LNHDA, CDR2 SQIVND (reference sequence). For the CDR3, the DNA is TGTGCCAGTAGAGGACAGGGGATAGCCTATGGCTACACCTTC. This encodes CASRGQGIAYGYTF.

The CDR3 DNA sequence: TGCGCCAGCAGCTTGGATCCAGGGAACTATGGCTACACCTTC. It translates to CASSLDPGNYGYTF. The gene calls are TRBV5-1 and TRBJ1-2, with D perhaps matching TRBD1 (5 bases). CDR1 and CDR2 from the germline V gene are SGHRS and YFSETQ. The CDR3 totals 14 residues. Trimming took 0 bases from V and 2 from J, leaving 8 bases between them. Full variable domain (missing parts from reference TRBV5-1 and TRBJ1-2): KAGVTQTPRYLIKTRGQQVTLSCSPISGHRSVSWYQQTPGQGLQFLFEYFSETQRNKGNFPGRFSGRQFSNSRSEMNVSTLELGDSALYLCASSLDPGNYGYTFGSGTRLTVV.

The chain has TRBV7-9 and TRBJ2-1; D gene uncertain. Germline V gene sequence: CDR1 SEHNR, CDR2 FQNEAQ (reference sequence). With 6 bases removed from V and 0 bases from J, the gap between germline ends came to 24 bases. The CDR3 consists of 19 residues. DNA of the CDR3: TGTGCCAGCAGTCCCCCCTATTACCTTCCATTGAGCTCCTACAATGAGCAGTTCTTC. Its protein is CASSPPYYLPLSSYNEQFF.

The chain recombines TRBV11-3 with TRBJ1-6; tentatively, D is TRBD1 (5 bases). Germline-derived CDR1 and CDR2 are SGHNT and YENEEA. The CDR3 contains 15 residues. The V gene lost 4 bases and the J gene lost 7 bases, with 14 bases spanning the gap. CDR3 bases: TGTGCCAGCAGCTCGCCTCAGGGTGGCAATTCACCCCTCCACTTT. This encodes CASSSPQGGNSPLHF.

Of note for this clone: This sample includes further DNA sequences coding for the same CDR3. The chain uses TRBV27 and TRBJ2-1; 8 positions match TRBD1. Germline CDR1 reads MNHEY; CDR2 reads SMNVEV (reference sequence). Unmatched junction bases numbered 7, after V lost 6 bases and J lost 6 bases. This CDR3 comprises 14 residues. This CDR3 is CASSFDRGGNEQFF. CDR3 bases: TGTGCCAGCAGCTTTGACAGGGGCGGCAATGAGCAGTTCTTC.

The rearrangement joins TRBV6-5 to TRBJ1-1; 8 bases map to TRBD1. Trimming at V came to 7 bases and at J to 5 bases, leaving 9 bases not matched to a gene. CDR1 MNHEY and CDR2 SVGAGI come from the germline V gene. The CDR3 is 14 amino acids. The DNA of the CDR3 is TGTGCCAGCACTGATACAGGGGGAAGAACTGAAGCTTTCTTT. It yields the protein CASTDTGGRTEAFF.

Here the CDR3 reads CASSSVRLGVKLFF. The CDR3 DNA reads TGTGCCAGCAGCAGCGTCAGGCTGGGAGTAAAACTGTTTTTT. The gene calls are TRBV21-1 and TRBJ1-4. TRBV21-1 is a pseudogene locus. The CDR3 totals 14 residues.

The table lists this clone with a count of one. This rearrangement joins TRBV19 to TRBJ1-1; 7 bases map to TRBD1. Trimming at V came to 7 bases and at J to 3 bases, leaving 14 bases not matched to a gene. Germline assignment: CDR1 LNHDA and CDR2 SQIVND (reference sequence). There are 16 residues in the CDR3. The CDR3 DNA is TGTGCCAGTAAGGGTGACAGGGAATACCCGGACACTGAAGCTTTCTTT. This codes for CASKGDREYPDTEAFF.

The rearrangement uses TRBV2 and TRBJ2-1, with TRBD1 matching 7 bases. The CDR3 loop spans 14 amino acids. Trimming cost V 2 bases and J 8 bases; bases outside gene matches: 6. The germline V gene encodes CDR1 SNHLY and CDR2 FYNNEI. CDR3 sequence: CASSEHRGSDEQFF. The CDR3 coding sequence is TGTGCCAGCAGTGAACACAGGGGCAGCGATGAGCAGTTCTTC.

V is TRBV6-5 and J is TRBJ1-2, with no clear D. The CDR3 runs to 13 residues. The V gene's germline CDR1 is MNHEY and CDR2 SVGAGI. V was trimmed by 5 bases and J by 6 bases, leaving 13 bases between them. The chain's CDR3 is CASSLAERHGYTF. The CDR3 nucleotides are TGTGCCAGCAGTCTGGCAGAGCGCCATGGCTACACCTTC.

The V gene is TRBV6-1, the J gene TRBJ1-1; D possibly corresponds to TRBD1 (5 bases). Looked up from germline, CDR1 is MNHNS and CDR2 is SASEGT. CDR3 length: 13 residues. The CDR3 loop reads CGVGQRLNTEAFF. CDR3 bases: TGTGGGGTTGGACAAAGGTTGAACACTGAAGCTTTCTTT.

J is TRBJ2-7 and V is TRBV11-3; the match to TRBD2 covers 9 bases. V lost 5 bases, J lost 0 bases, and 5 bases stayed unmatched. Germline CDR1 reads SGHNT; CDR2 reads YENEEA. The CDR3 totals 15 residues. CDR3 residues: CASSVLAGVSYEQYF. CDR3 nucleotides: TGTGCCAGCAGCGTACTAGCGGGCGTCTCCTACGAGCAGTACTTC.

V usage is TRBV5-4 and J usage is TRBJ2-5, with TRBD2 matching 11 bases. Germline V gene sequence: CDR1 SGHNT, CDR2 YYREEE (reference sequence). The CDR3 is 16 residues long. Germline trimming cut 1 base from V and 5 bases from J; bases unmatched to any gene: 7. This CDR3 is CASSLTLAGELETQYF. CDR3 nucleotides: TGTGCCAGCAGCTTGACACTAGCGGGAGAATTGGAGACCCAGTACTTC.

The chain combines TRBV9 with TRBJ2-5; 12 bases agree with TRBD1. This CDR3 comprises 16 residues. V was clipped by 0 bases and J by 4 bases; unmatched bases: 4. Looked up from germline, CDR1 is SGDLS and CDR2 is YYNGEE. CDR3 DNA sequence: TGTGCCAGCAGCGTAGTCGGGACAGGGGGCGTAGAGACCCAGTACTTC. Protein product: CASSVVGTGGVETQYF.

This clone was seen once. The rearrangement uses TRBV9 and TRBJ2-2; 9 bases align to TRBD1. The CDR3 contains 17 residues. CDR1 and CDR2 from the germline V gene are SGDLS and YYNGEE. Losses at the gene ends were 4 bases for V and 0 bases for J; bases not matched to a gene: 7. Here the CDR3 DNA reads TGTGCCAGCAGCACCTCACAGGGGGCTCCGAACACCGGGGAGCTGTTTTTT. It specifies CASSTSQGAPNTGELFF.